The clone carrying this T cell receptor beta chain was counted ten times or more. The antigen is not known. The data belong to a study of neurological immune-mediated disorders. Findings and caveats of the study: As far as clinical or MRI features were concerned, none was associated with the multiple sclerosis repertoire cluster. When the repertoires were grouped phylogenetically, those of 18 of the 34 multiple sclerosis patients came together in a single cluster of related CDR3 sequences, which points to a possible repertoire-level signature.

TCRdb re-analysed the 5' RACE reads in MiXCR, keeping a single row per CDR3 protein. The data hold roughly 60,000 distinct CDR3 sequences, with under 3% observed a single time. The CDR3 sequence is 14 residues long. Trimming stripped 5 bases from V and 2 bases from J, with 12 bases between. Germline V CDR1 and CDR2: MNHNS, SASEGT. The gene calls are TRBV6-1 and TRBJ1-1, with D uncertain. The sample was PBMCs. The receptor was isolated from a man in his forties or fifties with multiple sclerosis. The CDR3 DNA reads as TGTGCCAGCAGTCTAATGAGGGTTAACACTGAAGCTTTCTTT. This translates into CASSLMRVNTEAFF.